Listed below are T cell receptor beta chains from one sample, sequenced in a study of cytomegalovirus exposure and HLA in healthy donors. TCRdb keeps only in-frame clones here, not all; method: immunoSEQ multiplex PCR. The sample contains around 150,000 clones, about two thirds of which appear only once. Sequencing input: PBMCs. All receptors come from a woman aged 30 to 39 in good health and CMV-seronegative. Each CDR3 is given without its conserved first and last residue. Each record gives: CDR3 protein, V gene, clone size, J gene. Rows may omit the clone size; those that give it use once, few, many or a size class.

ASSYAGNNNEQF,TRBV5-1,-,TRBJ2-1
ASSLVFHLNTGELF,TRBV7-2,-,TRBJ2-2
ASSRTGLNIQY,TRBV28,once,TRBJ2-4
ASSPGPGRTEAF,TRBV19,-,TRBJ1-1
ASSNPTIQNTEAF,TRBV19,-,TRBJ1-1
ATSRDKASGSFGELF,TRBV15,-,TRBJ2-2
ASSQGTSGRDQY,TRBV5-4,once,TRBJ2-5
RFNRAQY,TRBV20-1,-,TRBJ2-3
ASSEIARGFTDTQY,TRBV6-1,-,TRBJ2-3
ATGRVGHRETQY,TRBV28,-,TRBJ2-5
ASSEGRNYGYT,TRBV2,-,TRBJ1-2
ASSFAGARGTDTQY,TRBV5-1,once,TRBJ2-3
ASGTGTEAF,TRBV28,-,TRBJ1-1
SVPTGRVLSGYT,TRBV29-1,few,TRBJ1-2
ASTQGYSGYT,TRBV6-1,-,TRBJ1-2
ASSSRQGAMDEQY,TRBV18,-,TRBJ2-7
ASSPEGGEKLF,TRBV7-3,-,TRBJ1-4
ASSQFRGTGYGYT,TRBV4-3,-,TRBJ1-2
ASRQGTSTDTQY,TRBV6-6,-,TRBJ2-3
AISEVASGRVDTQY,TRBV10-3,-,TRBJ2-3
ATSRGGQISGNTIY,TRBV15,few,TRBJ1-3
ASSSSLGGSYEQY,TRBV7-8,-,TRBJ2-7
ASSLGQGSGNEQF,TRBV5-1,once,TRBJ2-1
ASSSRSGLAADNEQF,TRBV9,-,TRBJ2-1
ASSPDSWAGNTIY,TRBV5-4,-,TRBJ1-3
AIETGFKETQY,TRBV2,-,TRBJ2-5
ATSRGGGKVGNIQY,TRBV15,-,TRBJ2-4
ASSQDLLVGRVDTQY,TRBV4-2,-,TRBJ2-3
ASRVAGGSYEQY,TRBV2,few,TRBJ2-7
ASSGGPGAGDTEAF,TRBV6-1,-,TRBJ1-1
ASSLVERNTEAF,TRBV5-1,-,TRBJ1-1
ASSRAGANVLT,TRBV28,-,TRBJ2-6
ASSPQGQGRNTIY,TRBV28,-,TRBJ1-3
ASSLTQGNYGYT,TRBV7-2,-,TRBJ1-2
ASSQYLQGMRSGNTIY,TRBV18,-,TRBJ1-3
AWRAEKNEKLF,TRBV30,-,TRBJ1-4
ASSQDQQALSPLH,TRBV4-3,few,TRBJ1-6
ASSLYTDTQY,TRBV7-2,-,TRBJ2-3
ASSLGSGGSNQPQH,TRBV5-1,-,TRBJ1-5
ASNYGSTIY,TRBV7-8,few,TRBJ1-3
ASSLKGGETQY,TRBV5-8,-,TRBJ2-5
ASSLGAGGPYEQF,TRBV11-2,-,TRBJ2-1
ASSIDQMPGQRETQY,TRBV19,-,TRBJ2-5
ASRSQGDEQF,TRBV7-9,-,TRBJ2-1
ASSPRLAGFYNEQF,TRBV14,-,TRBJ2-1
ASNRATGDEQY,TRBV9,-,TRBJ2-7